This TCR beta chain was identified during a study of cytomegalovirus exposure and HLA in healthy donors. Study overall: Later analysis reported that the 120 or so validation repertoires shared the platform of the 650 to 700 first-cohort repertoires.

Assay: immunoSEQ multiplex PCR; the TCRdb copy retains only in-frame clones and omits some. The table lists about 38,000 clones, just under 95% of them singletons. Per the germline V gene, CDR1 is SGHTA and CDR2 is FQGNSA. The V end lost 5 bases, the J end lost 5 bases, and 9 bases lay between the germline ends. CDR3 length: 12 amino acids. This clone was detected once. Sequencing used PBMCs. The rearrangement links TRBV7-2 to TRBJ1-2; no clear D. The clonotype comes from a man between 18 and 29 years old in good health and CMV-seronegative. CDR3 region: CASSKEGYGYTF. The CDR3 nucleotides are TGTGCCAGCAGCAAAGAGGGATATGGCTACACCTTC. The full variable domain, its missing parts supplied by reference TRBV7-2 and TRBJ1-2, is GAGVSQSPSNKVTEKGKDVELRCDPISGHTALYWYRQSLGQGLEFLIYFQGNSAPDKSGLPSDRFSAERTGGSVSTLTIQRTQQEDSAVYLCASSKEGYGYTFGSGTRLTVV.